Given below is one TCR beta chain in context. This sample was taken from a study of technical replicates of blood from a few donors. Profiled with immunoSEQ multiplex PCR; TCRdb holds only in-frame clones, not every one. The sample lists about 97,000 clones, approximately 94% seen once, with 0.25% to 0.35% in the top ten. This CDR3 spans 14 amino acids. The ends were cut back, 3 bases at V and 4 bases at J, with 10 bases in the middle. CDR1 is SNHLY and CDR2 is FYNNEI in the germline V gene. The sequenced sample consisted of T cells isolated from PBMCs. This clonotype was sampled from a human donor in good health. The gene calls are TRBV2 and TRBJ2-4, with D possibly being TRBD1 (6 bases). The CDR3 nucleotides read TGTGCCAGCAGTGATTCGCAGGGGAAAAACATTCAGTACTTC. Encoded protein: CASSDSQGKNIQYF.